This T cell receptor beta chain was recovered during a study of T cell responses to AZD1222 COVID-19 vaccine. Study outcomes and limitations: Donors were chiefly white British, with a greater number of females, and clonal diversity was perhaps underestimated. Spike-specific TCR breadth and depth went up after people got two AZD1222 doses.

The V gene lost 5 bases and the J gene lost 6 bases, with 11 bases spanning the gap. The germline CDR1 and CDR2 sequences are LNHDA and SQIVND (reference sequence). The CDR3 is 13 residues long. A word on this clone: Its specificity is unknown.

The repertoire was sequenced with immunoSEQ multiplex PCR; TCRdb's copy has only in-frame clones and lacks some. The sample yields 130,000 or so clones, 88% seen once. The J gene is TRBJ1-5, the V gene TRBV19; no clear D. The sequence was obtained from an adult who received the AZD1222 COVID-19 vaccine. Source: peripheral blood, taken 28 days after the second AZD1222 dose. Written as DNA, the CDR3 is TGTGCCAGTAGTTCCCAGATCCTTCAGCCCCAGCATTTT. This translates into CASSSQILQPQHF.